The entry that follows covers one TCR beta chain sequence. The record originates from a study of T cell responses to AZD1222 COVID-19 vaccine. Germline V gives CDR1 LGHNA, CDR2 YSLEER. CDR3 length: 15 amino acids. The V and J ends lost 5 bases and 5 bases, in that order; junction bases with no gene match: 9. Assay used: immunoSEQ multiplex PCR; TCRdb lists only in-frame clones, some missing. The sample carries approximately 160,000 clones, about nine tenths recorded once. The input for sequencing was peripheral blood, taken on day 0 of AZD1222 vaccination. This TCR derives from an adult in good health. This chain joins TRBV4-3 and TRBJ2-1, with 7 bases aligning to TRBD2. The CDR3 sequence: CASSGAGASNNEQFF. The CDR3 DNA is TGCGCCAGCAGCGGGGCGGGAGCATCGAACAATGAGCAGTTCTTC.